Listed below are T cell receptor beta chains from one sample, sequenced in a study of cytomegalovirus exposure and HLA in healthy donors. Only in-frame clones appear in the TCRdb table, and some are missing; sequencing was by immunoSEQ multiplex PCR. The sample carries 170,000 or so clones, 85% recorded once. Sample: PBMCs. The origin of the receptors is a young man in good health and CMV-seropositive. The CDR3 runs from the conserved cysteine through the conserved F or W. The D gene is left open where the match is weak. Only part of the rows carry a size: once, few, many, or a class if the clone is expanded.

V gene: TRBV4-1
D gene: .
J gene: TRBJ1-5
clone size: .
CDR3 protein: CASSQEVGGQPQHF
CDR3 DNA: TGCGCCAGCAGCCAAGAGGTAGGGGGTCAGCCCCAGCATTTT

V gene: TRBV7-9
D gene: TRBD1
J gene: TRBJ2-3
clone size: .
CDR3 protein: CASTGQGSTDTQYF
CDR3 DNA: TGTGCCAGCACCGGACAGGGGAGCACAGATACGCAGTATTTT

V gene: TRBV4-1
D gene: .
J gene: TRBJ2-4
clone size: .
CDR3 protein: CASSQIGVAKNIQYF
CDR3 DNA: TGCGCCAGCAGCCAAATAGGGGTCGCCAAAAACATTCAGTACTTC

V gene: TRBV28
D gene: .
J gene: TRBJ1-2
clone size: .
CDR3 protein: CASHTSTGLGYTF
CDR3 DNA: TGTGCCAGCCATACAAGCACAGGGTTGGGCTACACCTTC

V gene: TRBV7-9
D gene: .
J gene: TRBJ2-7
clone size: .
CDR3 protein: CASSPTAFYEQYF
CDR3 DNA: TGTGCCAGCAGCCCGACAGCGTTCTACGAGCAGTACTTC

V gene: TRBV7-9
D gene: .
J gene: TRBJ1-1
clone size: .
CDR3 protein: CASSWGQGRNTEAFF
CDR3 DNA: TGTGCCAGCAGCTGGGGGCAGGGACGGAACACTGAAGCTTTCTTT

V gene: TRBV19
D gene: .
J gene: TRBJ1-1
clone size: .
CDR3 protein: CASSHDRSGGNTEAFF
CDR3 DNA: TGTGCCAGTAGTCACGACAGGTCGGGCGGAAACACTGAAGCTTTCTTT

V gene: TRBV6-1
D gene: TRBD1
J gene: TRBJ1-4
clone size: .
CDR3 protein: CASSEAEDRAYEKLFF
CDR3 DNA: TGTGCCAGCAGTGAAGCTGAGGACAGGGCTTATGAAAAACTGTTTTTT

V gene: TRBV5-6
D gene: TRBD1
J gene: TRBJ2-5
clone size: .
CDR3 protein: CASSLPGQPQETQYF
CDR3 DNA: TGTGCCAGCAGCTTGCCGGGACAGCCCCAAGAGACCCAGTACTTC

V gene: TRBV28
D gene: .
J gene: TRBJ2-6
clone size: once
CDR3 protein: CASSLSEAGANVLTF
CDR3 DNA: TGTGCCAGCAGTTTGAGTGAGGCTGGGGCCAACGTCCTGACTTTC

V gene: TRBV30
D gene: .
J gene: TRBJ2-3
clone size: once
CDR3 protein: CAWSRGRADTQYF
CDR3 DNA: TGTGCCTGGAGCAGGGGTCGGGCAGATACGCAGTATTTT

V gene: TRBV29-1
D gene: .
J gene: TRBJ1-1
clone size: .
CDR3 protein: CSVESLGAFF
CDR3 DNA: TGCAGCGTTGAGAGCCTCGGAGCTTTCTTT

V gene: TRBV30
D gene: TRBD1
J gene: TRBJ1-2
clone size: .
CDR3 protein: CAWARGPSRYGYTF
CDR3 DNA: TGTGCCTGGGCCAGGGGGCCCAGTAGATATGGCTACACCTTC

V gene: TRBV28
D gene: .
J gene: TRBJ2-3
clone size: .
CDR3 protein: CASSSHQTDTQYF
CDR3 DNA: TGTGCCAGCAGTTCTCATCAGACAGATACGCAGTATTTT

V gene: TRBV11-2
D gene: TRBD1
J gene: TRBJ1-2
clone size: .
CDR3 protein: CASSSYRGRNYGYTF
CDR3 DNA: TGTGCCAGCAGCTCTTACAGGGGGCGCAACTATGGCTACACCTTC

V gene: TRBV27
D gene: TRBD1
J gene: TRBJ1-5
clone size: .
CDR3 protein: CASSYRGTNQPQHF
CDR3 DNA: TGTGCCAGCAGCTACAGGGGGACCAATCAGCCCCAGCATTTT

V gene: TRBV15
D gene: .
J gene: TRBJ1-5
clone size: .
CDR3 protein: CATSRDRDNQPQHF
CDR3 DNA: TGTGCCACCAGCAGAGACAGGGACAATCAGCCCCAGCATTTT

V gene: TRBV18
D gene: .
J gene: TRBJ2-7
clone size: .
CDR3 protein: CASSGNRLNVPYEQYF
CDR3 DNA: TGTGCCAGCTCAGGGAACAGGCTTAATGTTCCCTACGAGCAGTACTTC

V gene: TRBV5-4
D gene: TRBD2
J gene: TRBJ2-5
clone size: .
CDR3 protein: CASSSTSGAPQETQYF
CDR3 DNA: TGTGCCAGCAGCTCTACTAGCGGGGCCCCACAAGAGACCCAGTACTTC

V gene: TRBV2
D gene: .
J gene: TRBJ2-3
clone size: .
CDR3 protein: CASSDEHGDTQYF
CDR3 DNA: TGTGCCAGCAGTGATGAACACGGGGATACGCAGTATTTT

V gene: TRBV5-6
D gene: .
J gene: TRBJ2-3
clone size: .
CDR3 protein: CASSFTTFTDTQYF
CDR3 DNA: TGTGCCAGCAGCTTTACTACGTTCACAGATACGCAGTATTTT

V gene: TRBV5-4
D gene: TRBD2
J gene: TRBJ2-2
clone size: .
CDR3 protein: CASSLESGGTNTGELFF
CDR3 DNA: TGTGCCAGCAGCTTGGAGAGCGGGGGGACGAACACCGGGGAGCTGTTTTTT

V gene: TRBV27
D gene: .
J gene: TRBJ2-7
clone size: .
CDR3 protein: CASSLQGNYEQYF
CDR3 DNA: TGTGCCAGCAGTTTACAGGGGAACTACGAGCAGTACTTC

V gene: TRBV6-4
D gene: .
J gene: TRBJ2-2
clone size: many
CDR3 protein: CASSSGNTGELFF
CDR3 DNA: TGTGCCAGCAGTAGCGGGAACACCGGGGAGCTGTTTTTT

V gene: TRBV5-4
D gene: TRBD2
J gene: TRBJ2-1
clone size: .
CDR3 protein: CASSLGGRSGANEQFF
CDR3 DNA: TGTGCCAGCAGCTTGGGCGGGAGAAGCGGGGCCAATGAGCAGTTCTTC

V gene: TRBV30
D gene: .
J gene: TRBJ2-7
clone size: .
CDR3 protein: CAWGQQGLPYEQYF
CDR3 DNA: TGTGCCTGGGGTCAACAGGGCCTTCCCTACGAGCAGTACTTC

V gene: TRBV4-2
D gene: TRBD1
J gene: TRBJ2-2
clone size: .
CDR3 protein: CASSGTGLSGELFF
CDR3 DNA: TGTGCCAGCAGCGGGACAGGGTTGTCCGGGGAGCTGTTTTTT

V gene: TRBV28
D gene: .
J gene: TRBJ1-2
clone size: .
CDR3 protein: CASSPNRNRVGGYTF
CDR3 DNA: TGTGCCAGCAGTCCAAACCGAAACAGGGTGGGCGGCTACACCTTC

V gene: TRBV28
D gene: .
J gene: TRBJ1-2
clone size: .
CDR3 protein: CASSLTQGQVYGYTF
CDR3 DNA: TGTGCCAGCAGTTTGACCCAGGGGCAGGTATATGGCTACACCTTC

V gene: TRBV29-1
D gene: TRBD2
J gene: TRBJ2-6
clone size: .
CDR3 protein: CSVEGPGLAGASGANVLTF
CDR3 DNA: TGCAGCGTTGAGGGCCCTGGACTAGCGGGAGCGTCTGGGGCCAACGTCCTGACTTTC

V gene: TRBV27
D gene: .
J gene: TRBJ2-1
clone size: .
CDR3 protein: CASSSAGSAYNEQFF
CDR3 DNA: TGTGCCAGCAGTTCGGCAGGGTCCGCTTACAATGAGCAGTTCTTC

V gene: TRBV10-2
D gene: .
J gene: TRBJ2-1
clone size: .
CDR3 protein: CASSEGPGGAGNEQFF
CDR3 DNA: TGCGCCAGCAGTGAGGGGCCCGGAGGAGCCGGGAATGAGCAGTTCTTC

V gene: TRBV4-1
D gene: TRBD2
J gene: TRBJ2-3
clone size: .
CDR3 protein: CASSQDGTSGVDTQYF
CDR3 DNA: TGCGCCAGCAGCCAAGATGGGACTAGCGGTGTAGATACGCAGTATTTT